The 22 T cell receptor beta chains given below trace back to one sample, sequenced in a study of blood T cells in healthy people across ages. For the second PCR, which ran for roughly 7 to 11 cycles, a sample-barcoded 5' primer and a J-beta primer mix were used. TCRdb recomputed calls from the 5' RACE reads with MiXCR, one row per CDR3 protein. This table holds around 1.1 million distinct CDR3 sequences, around two fifths found once. The sequencing input was blood. All receptors come from a man younger than 35 in good health.

The J gene is TRBJ2-2, the V gene TRBV6-2 or TRBV6-3; a possible D gene is TRBD1 (6 bases). V gave up 5 bases and J gave up 2 bases, with 12 bases separating them. Germline V gene data show CDR1 as MNHEY and CDR2 as SVGEGT. This CDR3 comprises 15 residues. As DNA, the CDR3 is TGTGCCAGCAGTCGAGGACAGATTAACACCGGGGAGCTGTTTTTT. It yields the protein CASSRGQINTGELFF.

The rearrangement links TRBV5-4 to TRBJ2-1, with 8 bases identical to TRBD1. Trimming at V came to 4 bases and at J to 2 bases, leaving 8 bases not matched to a gene. The CDR3 totals 16 residues. CDR1 and CDR2 (germline): SGHNT, YYREEE (reference sequence). This CDR3 reads CASSQKQGGPYNEQFF. The CDR3 bases are TGTGCCAGCAGCCAGAAACAGGGGGGACCCTACAATGAGCAGTTCTTC.

This clonotype was observed a few times. This chain uses TRBV12-3 or TRBV12-4 with TRBJ1-6, with no clear D. This CDR3 is built from 16 residues. Trimming pared 4 bases from V and 0 bases from J, leaving 10 bases between. The chain's CDR3 is CASSSSRSSYNSPLHF. In nucleotides, the CDR3 is TGTGCCAGCAGTTCTAGCCGGAGCTCCTATAATTCACCCCTCCACTTT.

The genes are TRBV29-1 and TRBJ2-2, with TRBD2 as a possible D gene (6 bases). The CDR3 loop spans 15 amino acids. Trimming stripped 6 bases from V and 0 bases from J, with 14 bases between. Per the germline V gene, CDR1 is SQVTM and CDR2 is ANQGSEA. The CDR3 DNA is TGCAGCGTGAGGCGGGGCCAAGCGAACACCGGGGAGCTGTTTTTT. It codes for CSVRRGQANTGELFF.

The chain has TRBV3-1 and TRBJ2-1, with D possibly being TRBD1 or TRBD2 (5 bases each). The CDR3 loop spans 13 amino acids. In germline, CDR1 is LGHDT, CDR2 YNNKEL (reference sequence). V was trimmed by 1 base and J by 9 bases, leaving 10 bases between them. The CDR3 protein is CASSQVVGVEQFF. Written as DNA, the CDR3 is TGTGCCAGCAGCCAAGTTGTGGGGGTTGAGCAGTTCTTC.

The CDR3 protein is CASSYPLDRGNTEAFF. The CDR3 bases are TGTGCCAGCAGTTACCCGTTGGACAGGGGGAACACTGAAGCTTTCTTT. The rearrangement uses TRBV6-6 and TRBJ1-1; 9 nucleotides align to TRBD1. Looked up from germline, CDR1 is MNHNY and CDR2 is SVGAGI (reference sequence). V was pared by 2 bases and J by 1 base, with 5 bases of the junction left unmatched. The CDR3 covers 16 residues.

This clonotype turned up a few times. CDR3 residues: CASSSASTTGELFF. CDR3 coding DNA: TGTGCCAGCAGCTCGGCATCCACCACCGGGGAGCTGTTTTTT. The V call is TRBV7-9, the J call TRBJ2-2, with unresolved D. The V end lost 4 bases, the J end lost 4 bases, and 10 bases lay between the germline ends. Germline CDR1 SEHNR, CDR2 FQNEAQ (reference sequence). This CDR3 spans 14 amino acids.

Only a few counts were recorded for this clonotype. This chain links TRBV27 with TRBJ1-1, with a tentative D call TRBD1 (6 bases). Germline CDR1 reads MNHEY; CDR2 reads SMNVEV (reference sequence). The CDR3 sequence is 16 residues long. Trimming removed 4 bases at V and 1 base at J, with 16 bases between. The CDR3 DNA reads as TGTGCCAGCAGTTCCCGGTCCGGAGGGGGGAACACTGAAGCTTTCTTT. Its translation: CASSSRSGGGNTEAFF.

There are a few counts of this clonotype. V gene TRBV10-3 combines with J gene TRBJ1-1; D uncertain. The CDR3 extends over 14 amino acids. The V end was cut by 8 bases, the J end by 2 bases, with 15 bases between. The germline CDR1 and CDR2 sequences are ENHRY and SYGVKD. CDR3 amino acids: CAICEGEGNTEAFF. The CDR3 nucleotides read TGTGCCATCTGCGAAGGAGAGGGAAACACTGAAGCTTTCTTT.

The chain is built from TRBV12-3 or TRBV12-4 and TRBJ1-6; no clear D. The CDR3 loop spans 14 amino acids. Trimming left V 7 bases short and J 7 bases short, with 14 bases between. In DNA, the CDR3 is TGTGCCAGCAACCGAGGGAGTATCAATTCACCCCTCCACTTT. This codes for CASNRGSINSPLHF.

This clonotype was counted between two and nine times. The CDR3 nucleotides read TGCGCCAGCAGCTTGTTGTTACAGGGGGATGGTGAGCAGTACTTC. Its protein product is CASSLLLQGDGEQYF. The chain employs TRBV5-1 and TRBJ2-7, with 8 nucleotides matching TRBD1. This CDR3 comprises 15 residues. Germline CDR1 is SGHRS and CDR2 is YFSETQ. The J segment lost 7 bases and the V segment lost 1 base, leaving 10 bases of the junction unmatched.

Concerning this clonotype: At one of its ends the junction is not consistent with the germline gene, which may arise from a read error. This chain uses TRBV15 with TRBJ2-3; tentatively, D is TRBD1 (6 bases). The CDR3 sequence is 15 residues long. Germline-derived CDR1 and CDR2 are LNHNV and YYDKDF (reference sequence). CDR3 amino acids: CATSRDIARTDSQYF. Here the CDR3 DNA reads TGTGCCACCAGCAGAGACATCGCTAGGACAGATTCGCAGTATTTT.

This clonotype was counted a few times. J is TRBJ1-5 and V is TRBV4-1, with D maybe TRBD1 (5 bases). Germline CDR1 MGHRA, CDR2 YSYEKL. V was pared by 2 bases and J by 6 bases, with 17 bases between. This CDR3 has 16 residues. The CDR3 nucleotides read TGCGCCAGCAGCCAACACCCGAAGGGGTTGGGTCAGCCCCAGCATTTT. Protein: CASSQHPKGLGQPQHF.

The chain joins TRBV7-9 to TRBJ1-2; D is undetermined. The germline V and J ends were trimmed by 5 bases and 8 bases, with 18 bases remaining between them. The CDR3 runs 14 residues. CDR1 SEHNR and CDR2 FQNEAQ come from the germline V gene (reference sequence). The CDR3 DNA reads TGTGCCAGCAGCCCACTCGACGGAGGACGGGGCTACACCTTC. Translated: CASSPLDGGRGYTF.

The V and J genes are TRBV19 and TRBJ1-1; tentative D call: TRBD1 (5 bases). This CDR3 is 15 amino acids long. Germline assignment: CDR1 LNHDA and CDR2 SQIVND (reference sequence). V was clipped by 4 bases and J by 0 bases, with 12 bases between them. In DNA form, the CDR3 reads TGTGCCAGTAGTAGGAATTCGGGGCTGAACACTGAAGCTTTCTTT. Residues: CASSRNSGLNTEAFF.

The chain employs TRBV7-9 and TRBJ2-1; D uncertain. This CDR3 spans 13 amino acids. Germline loops: CDR1 SEHNR, CDR2 FQNEAQ (reference sequence). The V and J ends lost 7 bases and 1 base respectively, with 8 bases between them. The CDR3 region is CASTPPSYNEQFF. The CDR3 DNA reads as TGTGCCAGCACCCCTCCGTCCTACAATGAGCAGTTCTTC.

In its sample, this clonotype was seen a few times. The chain joins TRBV4-1 to TRBJ2-7, with D possibly matching TRBD1 (6 bases). The CDR3 covers 13 residues. The germline V gene has CDR1 MGHRA and CDR2 YSYEKL. The V end was cut by 0 bases, the J end by 4 bases, with 7 bases between. The CDR3 nucleotides read TGCGCCAGCAGCCAAGAGCAGGGGTACGAGCAGTACTTC. Translation gives CASSQEQGYEQYF.

Worth noting for this clonotype: Germline is not matched at one junction end, which may reflect a read error. The chain links TRBV6-1 to TRBJ2-4; possibly TRBD1 for D (5 bases). The end of the DNA is better explained by TRBJ2-7, so the J call may be wrong. The germline gives CDR1 MNHNS, CDR2 SASEGT. The CDR3 is made up of 16 amino acids. CDR3 DNA sequence: TGTGCCAGCAGCGAAGGGGCCGAGACAACCACCTACGAGCAGTACTTC. Its translation is CASSEGAETTTYEQYF.

In its sample, this clonotype was seen many times. The gene calls are TRBV13 and TRBJ2-3; TRBD2 is a possible D gene (5 bases). Trimming removed 1 base from V and 4 bases from J, with 9 bases in between. The CDR3 contains 14 residues. CDR1 PRHDT and CDR2 FYEKMQ come from the germline V gene (reference sequence). CDR3: CASSLAGSPDTQYF. The CDR3 nucleotides read TGTGCCAGCAGCTTAGCGGGGAGTCCAGATACGCAGTATTTT.

The J gene is TRBJ1-2, the V gene TRBV2; 8 nucleotides line up with TRBD1. Germline assignment: CDR1 SNHLY and CDR2 FYNNEI. Trimming at V came to 8 bases and at J to 5 bases, leaving 13 bases not matched to a gene. This CDR3 comprises 15 residues. The CDR3 DNA follows: TGTGCCAGCCAAACCTTAGACAGGGGTGGGTATGGCTACACCTTC. Its translation: CASQTLDRGGYGYTF.

This clonotype was counted between two and nine times. V usage is TRBV2 and J usage is TRBJ2-1; D is perhaps TRBD1 (5 bases). The CDR3 extends over 16 amino acids. The germline gives CDR1 SNHLY, CDR2 FYNNEI. The V gene lost 6 bases and the J gene lost 0 bases, with 15 bases spanning the gap. The CDR3 spells CASSPRDGSSYNEQFF. Here the CDR3 DNA reads TGTGCCAGCAGCCCCAGGGATGGTAGCTCCTACAATGAGCAGTTCTTC.

The chain is built from TRBV6-5 and TRBJ1-1, with D tentatively TRBD1 (5 bases). The CDR3 has 15 amino acids. Trimming took 4 bases from V and 4 from J, leaving 16 bases between them. The germline V gene encodes CDR1 MNHEY and CDR2 SVGAGI. CDR3 sequence reads: CASSSPAGRSTEAFF. CDR3 DNA sequence: TGTGCCAGCAGTTCCCCCGCAGGGAGGAGCACTGAAGCTTTCTTT.